The rows below give T cell receptor beta chains drawn from one sample of a study of glioma-infiltrating T cells. TCRdb used MiXCR to reprocess the multiplex PCR reads, holding one entry per CDR3 protein. Of 150,000 to 200,000 distinct CDR3 sequences listed, roughly 32% are singletons. Material for sequencing was glioma tissue, nonneoplastic brain tissue, or PBMCs (not recorded which). The receptors stem from a human donor with low-grade glioma or glioblastoma, undergoing nonglioma brain surgery, or in good health (not recorded which). The CDR3 runs from the conserved cysteine through the conserved F or W. The D gene is left open where the match is weak. The size field is filled for only some rows; it gives once, few, many or a size class.

v_call	j_call	clone_size	d_call	cdr3_aa	cdr3_nt
TRBV7-2	TRBJ2-6	-	TRBD1	CASSGSGQGRKGANVLTF	TGTGCCAGCAGCGGATCGGGACAGGGTCGAAAGGGGGCCAACGTCCTGACTTTC
TRBV7-8	TRBJ2-5	many	-	CASSPRAAQETQYF	TGTGCCAGCTCCCCCCGGGCAGCCCAAGAGACCCAGTACTTC
TRBV7-9	TRBJ2-5	-	TRBD1	CASSYYRGQETQYF	TGTGCCAGCAGCTACTACAGGGGGCAGGAGACCCAGTACTTC
TRBV24-1	TRBJ2-1	many	TRBD2	CATSDFGGGSRPNEQFF	TGTGCCACCAGTGATTTCGGTGGCGGGAGTCGCCCCAATGAGCAGTTCTTC
TRBV24-1	TRBJ2-1	many	TRBD1	CATSVTGRDNEQFF	TGTGCCACCAGTGTGACAGGGAGAGATAATGAGCAGTTCTTC
TRBV29-1	TRBJ2-3	-	TRBD2	CSGRGGGGASTDTQYF	TGCAGCGGCCGGGGGGGTGGCGGGGCTAGCACAGATACGCAGTATTTT
TRBV20-1	TRBJ2-7	many	TRBD2	CSATIAGVREQYF	TGCAGTGCTACGATAGCGGGAGTACGCGAGCAGTACTTC
TRBV5-1	TRBJ2-1	-	TRBD2	CANSSVAGGRDEQFF	TGCGCCAACAGCAGCGTAGCGGGAGGGCGGGATGAGCAGTTCTTC
TRBV19	TRBJ2-5	once	TRBD2	CASRAGLVGGETQYF	TGTGCCAGTAGGGCCGGACTAGTGGGAGGAGAGACCCAGTACTTC
TRBV4-3	TRBJ2-5	many	-	CASSQNPGLQETQYF	TGCGCCAGCAGCCAAAATCCGGGACTCCAAGAGACCCAGTACTTC
TRBV3-1	TRBJ2-1	-	TRBD2	CASSPTSGYNEQFF	TGTGCCAGCAGCCCGACTAGCGGATACAATGAGCAGTTCTTC
TRBV14	TRBJ1-5	few	-	CAVQGSGQPQHF	TGTGCCGTCCAGGGAAGTGGCCAGCCCCAGCATTTT
TRBV6-4	TRBJ2-3	many	TRBD1	CASSVGTGVYDTQYF	TGTGCCAGCAGTGTTGGGACAGGGGTATATGATACGCAGTATTTT
TRBV5-1	TRBJ2-1	-	-	CASSLVADTYNEQFF	TGCGCCAGCAGCTTGGTGGCAGATACCTACAATGAGCAGTTCTTC
TRBV7-6	TRBJ2-3	many	TRBD2	CASSYRTSGSGDTQYF	TGTGCCAGCAGCTACCGGACTAGCGGGAGTGGAGATACGCAGTATTTT
TRBV7-9	TRBJ1-1	many	TRBD1	CASSLATGIDAEAFF	TGTGCCAGCAGCTTAGCGACAGGGATTGACGCTGAAGCTTTCTTT
TRBV19	TRBJ2-3	few	-	CASGPFTGPTDTQYF	TGTGCCAGTGGCCCTTTCACCGGTCCCACAGATACGCAGTATTTT
TRBV3-1	TRBJ2-5	-	TRBD2	CASAGAGETRYF	TGTGCCAGCGCGGGAGCGGGGGAGACCCGGTACTTC
TRBV20-1	TRBJ2-1	many	TRBD2	CSARDTPRAGELYNEQFF	TGCAGTGCTAGAGATACCCCTAGAGCGGGAGAGCTCTACAATGAGCAGTTCTTC
TRBV29-1	TRBJ2-1	few	-	CSAVGVRVLYNEQFF	TGCAGCGCCGTGGGCGTTAGGGTGCTCTACAATGAGCAGTTCTTC
TRBV29-1	TRBJ1-3	many	-	CSVGESGDGNTIYF	TGCAGCGTAGGGGAGAGCGGGGATGGAAACACCATATATTTT
TRBV12-3/TRBV12-4	TRBJ2-7	few	TRBD2	CASSQDYEAGRCYEQYF	TGTGCCAGCAGCCAGGACTATGAAGCGGGAAGGTGCTACGAGCAGTACTTC
TRBV29-1	TRBJ2-3	-	TRBD2	CSVELAGVDTQYF	TGCAGCGTTGAACTAGCGGGAGTGGATACGCAGTATTTT
TRBV27	TRBJ2-1	many	TRBD2	CASRSGSFNEQFF	TGTGCCAGCAGAAGCGGGAGCTTCAATGAGCAGTTCTTC
TRBV6-6	TRBJ2-7	-	-	CSSSPPGHGIYF	TGTTCCAGCAGTCCTCCGGGACATGGTATATACTTC
TRBV6-1	TRBJ2-3	many	TRBD1	CASMDRGTSTDTQYF	TGTGCCAGCATGGACAGGGGGACGTCGACAGATACGCAGTATTTT
TRBV12-3/TRBV12-4	TRBJ2-6	many	TRBD1	CASSSGSGTARGVLTF	TGTGCCAGCAGCTCTGGGTCCGGGACAGCCCGCGGAGTCCTGACTTTC
TRBV7-9	TRBJ2-7	many	-	CASSTTGNYEQYF	TGTGCCAGCAGCACCACAGGGAACTACGAGCAGTACTTC
TRBV2	TRBJ1-5	many	-	CASQSESNQPQHF	TGTGCCAGCCAGAGCGAGAGCAATCAGCCCCAGCATTTT
TRBV20-1	TRBJ2-2	many	TRBD1	CSARDRDSPNTGELFF	TGCAGTGCTAGAGACCGGGACAGCCCGAACACCGGGGAGCTGTTTTTT
TRBV7-9	TRBJ2-1	many	-	CASSFKGTEQFF	TGTGCCAGCAGCTTTAAGGGTACGGAGCAGTTCTTC
TRBV5-1	TRBJ2-7	-	-	CASSLSSSMHNEQYF	TGCGCCAGCAGCTTGTCATCCAGCATGCATAACGAGCAGTACTTC
TRBV6-2/TRBV6-3	TRBJ2-5	many	-	CASSYTRSQETQYF	TGTGCCAGCAGTTACACCAGGAGCCAAGAGACCCAGTACTTC
TRBV4-1	TRBJ2-7	-	-	CASSPPSPFSSYEQYF	TGCGCCAGCAGCCCGCCTAGCCCCTTTTCGTCCTACGAGCAGTACTTC
TRBV7-3	TRBJ2-6	many	-	CASRLSGVGANVLTF	TGTGCCAGCAGACTATCCGGGGTTGGGGCCAACGTCCTGACTTTC
TRBV20-1	TRBJ2-3	many	-	CSAPKRLGADTQYF	TGCAGTGCTCCTAAAAGACTGGGAGCAGATACGCAGTATTTT
TRBV27	TRBJ2-5	once	TRBD2	CASSLRGRMETQYF	TGTGCCAGCAGCTTGCGCGGGAGGATGGAGACCCAGTACTTC
TRBV11-2	TRBJ2-7	many	TRBD1	CASSLGTGYEQYF	TGTGCCAGCAGCTTAGGGACAGGCTACGAGCAGTACTTC
TRBV11-2	TRBJ2-3	-	TRBD2	CASSLSPRLAGTDTQYF	TGTGCCAGCAGCTTATCCCCCCGACTAGCGGGCACAGATACGCAGTATTTT
TRBV6-1	TRBJ1-5	many	-	CASSSGGGDNQPQHF	TGTGCCAGCAGTTCAGGAGGAGGGGACAATCAGCCCCAGCATTTT
TRBV27	TRBJ2-1	many	-	CASTPRLGDEQFF	TGTGCCAGCACCCCCCGGCTAGGTGATGAGCAGTTCTTC
TRBV7-9	TRBJ2-7	large	-	CASSQPNFPHEQYF	TGTGCCAGCAGCCAACCTAATTTTCCCCACGAGCAGTACTTC
TRBV28	TRBJ2-3	-	TRBD2	CASSLFLAGGPRAQYF	TGTGCCAGCAGTTTATTTCTAGCGGGAGGGCCGCGAGCGCAGTATTTT
TRBV3-1	TRBJ2-5	many	-	CASSQEFGLETQYF	TGTGCCAGCAGCCAAGAGTTCGGCTTAGAGACCCAGTACTTC
TRBV2	TRBJ2-7	many	TRBD1	CASRGPDRGGEQYF	TGTGCCAGCAGGGGGCCGGACAGGGGGGGCGAGCAGTACTTC
TRBV3-1	TRBJ2-5	-	-	CASSQGGGTHYF	TGTGCCAGCAGCCAAGGTGGAGGGACCCATTACTTC
TRBV29-1	TRBJ2-5	once	TRBD2	CSVELAGAQETQYF	TGCAGCGTTGAACTAGCGGGAGCCCAAGAGACCCAGTACTTC
TRBV14	TRBJ2-6	-	TRBD1	CASSQGLGTVYSGANVLTF	TGTGCCAGCAGCCAAGGTCTGGGGACAGTGTACTCTGGGGCCAACGTCCTGACTTTC
TRBV4-3	TRBJ2-7	-	-	CASSQVGVATYEQYF	TGCGCCAGCAGCCAAGTGGGGGTCGCCACCTACGAGCAGTACTTC